Here is one T cell receptor beta chain with its context. This clonotype was detected only a few times. Its antigen target is currently unknown. The input lacks base qualities; no much larger clone sits a single base away. This specimen comes from a study of T cells of healthy individuals (dated by TCRdb to between 2018 and 2020). The library was obtained by 5' RACE. Sequenced on an Illumina MiSeq. TCRdb reprocessing: public reads trimmed at Q25 with fastp, clones called with MiXCR, in-frame beta chains kept. Each record represents a unique CDR3 protein, reported with the most common genes and DNA among its rows. The sample table records 40,000 to 45,000 distinct CDR3 sequences; approximately 4.9% of these occur just once. 9.2% of the sample is held by the ten biggest clonotypes. V lost 6 bases and J lost 1 base; the stretch between them is 11 bases long. CDR1 and CDR2 are read off the germline V gene as MNHNS and SASEGT. The CDR3 goes from the cysteine to the phenylalanine over 14 residues. The kept DNA is CDR3 alone, 42 bases in frame from the first base.

This chain joins TRBV6-1 to TRBJ2-3; the D gene identity is not certain. This sequence was found in a human donor in good health. The DNA sequence follows: TGTGCCAGCAGAAGAGACCGCGGCACAGATACGCAGTATTTT. This gives the protein CASRRDRGTDTQYF.